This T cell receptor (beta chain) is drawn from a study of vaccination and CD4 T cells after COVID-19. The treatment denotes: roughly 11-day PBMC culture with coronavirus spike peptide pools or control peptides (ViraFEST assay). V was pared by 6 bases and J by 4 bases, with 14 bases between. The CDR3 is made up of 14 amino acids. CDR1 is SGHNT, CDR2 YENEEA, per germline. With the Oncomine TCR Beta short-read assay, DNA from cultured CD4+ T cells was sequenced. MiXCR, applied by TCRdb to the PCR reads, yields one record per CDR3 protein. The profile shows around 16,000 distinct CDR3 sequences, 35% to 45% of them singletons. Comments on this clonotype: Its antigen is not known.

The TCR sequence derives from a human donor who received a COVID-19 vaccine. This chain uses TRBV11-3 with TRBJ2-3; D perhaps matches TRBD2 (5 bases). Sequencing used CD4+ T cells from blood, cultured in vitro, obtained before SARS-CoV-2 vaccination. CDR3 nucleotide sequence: TGTGCCAGCAGAGCACTAGTAGGGTCAGATACGCAGTATTTT. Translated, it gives CASRALVGSDTQYF.